This passage covers 12 T cell receptor beta chains from one sample sequenced in a study of T cell repertoires in cytomegalovirus infection. Their recognized antigens are unknown. TCRdb passed the reads through MiXCR, listing each CDR3 protein once. The sample has about 500,000 distinct CDR3 sequences; 33% are singletons. The source was cultured PBMCs, collected from culture after CMV antigen stimulation. Receptors originate from a human donor in good health (CMV status not recorded). Some clones in this sample may be carry-over from other donors' samples.

The chain links TRBV11-3 to TRBJ2-4, with D perhaps matching TRBD1 (6 bases). Germline V gene lookup returns CDR1 SGHNT and CDR2 YENEEA. V lost 3 bases and J 3 bases, leaving 12 bases between the germline ends. The CDR3 covers 15 residues. As DNA, the CDR3 is TGTGCCAGCAGCTTGATAGGGGGAATCAAAAACATTCAGTACTTC. It is translated as CASSLIGGIKNIQYF.

This clonotype has only a few counts. The rearrangement links TRBV6-1 to TRBJ1-5, with a possible D match to TRBD1 (5 bases). There are 17 residues in the CDR3. CDR1 is MNHNS and CDR2 is SASEGT in the germline V gene. The V end lost 2 bases, the J end lost 1 base, and 15 bases lay between the germline ends. The DNA for the CDR3 is TGTGCCAGCAGTGAACGGAGGGGAAATAGGAGCAATCAGCCCCAGCATTTT. Amino acids: CASSERRGNRSNQPQHF.

As to this clonotype: A much bigger clone sits one base away, suggesting this may be a read error. V is TRBV12-3 or TRBV12-4 and J is TRBJ2-2; 12 nucleotides align to TRBD2. This CDR3 spans 20 amino acids. Germline trimming cut 7 bases from V and 2 bases from J; bases unmatched to any gene: 17. CDR3 nucleotides: TGTGCCAGCAACCCTCAGCGAAAAACTAGCGGGAGGTATAACACCGGGGAGCTGTTTTTT. Amino acid sequence: CASNPQRKTSGRYNTGELFF.

This clonotype has more than one count but fewer than ten. One end of the junction is discordant with germline, which a read error may explain. The V call is TRBV7-6, the J call TRBJ2-1; a possible D gene is TRBD2 (6 bases). The CDR3 has 11 residues. Germline CDR1 reads SGHVS; CDR2 reads FNYEAQ. The CDR3 DNA follows: TGTGCTAGCAACACCGGGGGTGAGCAGTTCTTC. Translation: CASNTGGEQFF.

V and J are TRBV6-2 or TRBV6-3 and TRBJ2-5; 13 nucleotides line up with TRBD2. Germline V gene data show CDR1 as MNHEY and CDR2 as SVGEGT. This CDR3 spans 15 amino acids. J gave up 5 bases and V 7 bases, and 7 bases lay outside the gene matches. The CDR3 region is CASTLGLAGVETQYF. CDR3 nucleotide sequence: TGTGCCAGCACCCTCGGACTAGCGGGAGTGGAGACCCAGTACTTC.

The chain has TRBV28 and TRBJ2-5; D perhaps matches TRBD1 (6 bases). CDR1 and CDR2 (germline): MDHEN, SYDVKM. This CDR3 comprises 14 residues. V was clipped by 1 base and J by 3 bases, with 9 bases between them. CDR3 DNA sequence: TGTGCCAGCAGTTTATCAGGGGCCAAAGAGACCCAGTACTTC. Translated, it gives CASSLSGAKETQYF. The full variable domain, rest sourced from reference TRBV28 and TRBJ2-5, is DVKVTQSSRYLVKRTGEKVFLECVQDMDHENMFWYRQDPGLGLRLIYFSYDVKMKEKGDIPEGYSVSREKKERFSLILESASTNQTSMYLCASSLSGAKETQYFGPGTRLLVL.

This clonotype was counted only a few times. This rearrangement joins TRBV7-3 to TRBJ1-1, with D tentatively TRBD1 (6 bases). The germline V gene encodes CDR1 SGHTA and CDR2 FQGTGA. The CDR3 loop spans 14 amino acids. With 6 bases removed from V and 10 bases from J, the gap between germline ends came to 21 bases. The CDR3, as DNA: TGTGCCAGCAGAGTATTAGGGGGGGAAGTTGGAGCTTTCTTT. Its protein is CASRVLGGEVGAFF.

This chain uses TRBV11-3 with TRBJ2-1, with D uncertain. The CDR3 spans 12 residues. CDR1 and CDR2 (germline): SGHNT, YENEEA. The V end was cut by 5 bases, the J end by 10 bases, with 12 bases between. CDR3 sequence reads: CASSPSEREQFF. CDR3 bases: TGTGCCAGCAGCCCCTCGGAAAGGGAGCAGTTCTTC.

This clonotype showed up just once. This CDR3 reads CSVAYSYNEQFF. Written as DNA, the CDR3 is TGCAGCGTCGCTTATTCCTACAATGAGCAGTTCTTC. The chain carries TRBV29-1 and TRBJ2-1; D is ambiguous. The germline V gene has CDR1 SQVTM and CDR2 ANQGSEA. The V gene lost 6 bases and the J gene lost 1 base, with 7 bases spanning the gap. The CDR3 runs to 12 residues.

At least ten counts were recorded for this clonotype. This sequence joins TRBV28 and TRBJ1-1, with D possibly being TRBD1 (6 bases). Germline CDR1 MDHEN, CDR2 SYDVKM. CDR3 length: 13 amino acids. The V gene lost 5 bases and the J gene lost 6 bases, with 13 bases spanning the gap. The CDR3 nucleotides read TGTGCCAGCAGTGACACAGGGAGGCCTGAAGCTTTCTTT. Translating it yields CASSDTGRPEAFF.

This chain connects TRBV11-3 to TRBJ2-7; a weak D match, TRBD1 (5 bases). Germline-derived CDR1 and CDR2 are SGHNT and YENEEA. The CDR3 is 13 residues long. The ends were cut back, 3 bases at V and 3 bases at J, with 9 bases in the middle. The CDR3 coding sequence is TGTGCCAGCAGCTTCGACAGCGACTACGAGCAGTACTTC. It encodes CASSFDSDYEQYF.

The chain carries TRBV7-2 and TRBJ2-1; 10 bases are shared with TRBD2. This CDR3 is built from 17 residues. CDR1 and CDR2 from the germline V gene are SGHTA and FQGNSA. With V trimmed by 1 base and J by 7 bases, 10 bases remained unmatched. In nucleotides, the CDR3 is TGTGCCAGCAGCTTAGGTCGTGGGCTAGCGGGAGTAAATGAGCAGTTCTTC. It specifies CASSLGRGLAGVNEQFF.